Each of the 32 T cell receptor beta chains below was sequenced from the same sample in a study of blood T cell repertoires in COVID-19. Libraries were prepared by immunoSEQ multiplex PCR; TCRdb keeps only in-frame clonotypes and omits some of them. This sample carries fewer than 90,000 clones, roughly 74% of them seen once, and the ten largest clones take 6.3%. Material for sequencing was peripheral blood. The receptors here all came from a man aged 65-85 years with COVID-19, enrolled during active disease.

This clone was counted once. This chain joins TRBV4-1 and TRBJ2-3, with D uncertain. CDR3 size: 15 residues. The V gene's germline CDR1 is MGHRA and CDR2 YSYEKL. The V and J ends lost 0 bases and 6 bases respectively, with 13 bases between them. The CDR3 DNA reads TGCGCCAGCAGCCAAGATGCAGATCGCCCCGATACGCAGTATTTT. Translating gives CASSQDADRPDTQYF.

This chain links TRBV19 with TRBJ1-6; D may be TRBD1 (6 bases). With 5 bases removed from V and 3 bases from J, the gap between germline ends came to 8 bases. Germline V gene data show CDR1 as LNHDA and CDR2 as SQIVND (reference sequence). This CDR3 has 14 residues. The CDR3 loop reads CASSRQDYNSPLHF. The CDR3 nucleotides read TGTGCCAGTAGTCGACAGGACTATAATTCACCCCTCCACTTT.

The J gene is TRBJ1-2, the V gene TRBV6-5, with 8 bases aligning to TRBD1. The CDR3 covers 14 residues. Germline V lookup: CDR1 MNHEY, CDR2 SVGAGI. V gave up 10 bases and J gave up 7 bases; unmatched junction bases: 14. The CDR3 loop reads CATFPGQAIRGYTF. In nucleotides, the CDR3 is TGTGCCACCTTCCCGGGACAGGCGATACGTGGCTACACCTTC.

This clone was counted at least ten times. This chain joins TRBV27 and TRBJ2-1; 9 positions agree with TRBD2. Losses at the gene ends were 3 bases for V and 1 base for J; bases not matched to a gene: 13. In germline, CDR1 is MNHEY, CDR2 SMNVEV (reference sequence). The CDR3 has 19 residues. The CDR3 sequence is CASSFRTGGRERSYNEQFF. CDR3 in DNA: TGTGCCAGCAGTTTCCGGACTGGCGGGAGGGAGCGATCCTACAATGAGCAGTTCTTC.

This clone was picked up one time. The chain joins TRBV5-1 to TRBJ1-6, with 9 bases that match TRBD1. This CDR3 spans 16 amino acids. Germline trimming cut 0 bases from V and 10 bases from J; bases unmatched to any gene: 8. Germline lookup yields CDR1 SGHRS and CDR2 YFSETQ. Written as DNA, the CDR3 is TGCGCCAGCAGCTTGGGGGGGACAGGGACGAGGTCACCCCTCCACTTT. It yields the protein CASSLGGTGTRSPLHF. Using reference TRBV5-1 and TRBJ1-6 for the parts outside the CDR3, the full variable domain is KAGVTQTPRYLIKTRGQQVTLSCSPISGHRSVSWYQQTPGQGLQFLFEYFSETQRNKGNFPGRFSGRQFSNSRSEMNVSTLELGDSALYLCASSLGGTGTRSPLHFGNGTRLTVT.

The V and J genes are TRBV13 and TRBJ1-4, with D uncertain. The length of the CDR3 is 16 residues. Germline CDR1 reads PRHDT; CDR2 reads FYEKMQ (reference sequence). V lost 2 bases and J lost 1, with 11 bases in between. The CDR3 DNA reads as TGTGCCAGCAGCTTAAAGAGAAAGTTAACTAATGAAAAACTGTTTTTT. It specifies CASSLKRKLTNEKLFF.

The CDR3 coding sequence is TGTGCCAGCAGTCTACAGGCGCCCCCCACCTATGGCTACACCTTC. Encoded protein: CASSLQAPPTYGYTF. This chain links TRBV27 with TRBJ1-2; the D gene is possibly TRBD1 (5 bases). Looked up from germline, CDR1 is MNHEY and CDR2 is SMNVEV (reference sequence). The CDR3 extends over 15 amino acids. Trimming removed 5 bases at V and 4 bases at J, with 17 bases between.

The rearrangement links TRBV6-5 to TRBJ1-1; D gene unclear. Germline CDR1 reads MNHEY; CDR2 reads SVGAGI. Deletions cut 0 bases from V and 3 bases from J, with 8 bases between. This CDR3 region has 14 residues. The CDR3 DNA follows: TGTGCCAGCAGTTACTCATCCGGGTACACTGAAGCTTTCTTT. Translation gives CASSYSSGYTEAFF.

The V and J genes are TRBV6-6 and TRBJ1-4, with D unclear. Germline assignment: CDR1 MNHNY and CDR2 SVGAGI (reference sequence). Trimming cost V 3 bases and J 0 bases, with 11 bases left between them. There are 16 residues in the CDR3. The CDR3 reads CASSYPPGATNEKLFF. The DNA for the CDR3 is TGTGCCAGCAGTTATCCCCCGGGTGCAACTAATGAAAAACTGTTTTTT.

This clone appeared once. The V call is TRBV5-6, the J call TRBJ2-2; D may be TRBD2 (6 bases). The germline V gene encodes CDR1 SGHDT and CDR2 YYEEEE. The ends were cut back, 0 bases at V and 1 base at J, with 10 bases in the middle. The CDR3 is 16 amino acids. The DNA of the CDR3 is TGTGCCAGCAGCTTGGTCTGGCGGGGGAACACCGGGGAGCTGTTTTTT. Translated: CASSLVWRGNTGELFF.

The chain has TRBV7-9 and TRBJ2-3, with D possibly matching TRBD1 (7 bases). Between the trimmed V and J ends, which lost 3 bases and 5 bases, there was a span of 12 bases. In germline, CDR1 is SEHNR, CDR2 FQNEAQ (reference sequence). The CDR3 length is 14 residues. The CDR3 DNA reads as TGTGCCAGCAGCTTGAGGGGGCGGGGAGATACGCAGTATTTT. Translated, it gives CASSLRGRGDTQYF.

This chain links TRBV27 with TRBJ2-3; the match to TRBD2 covers 10 bases. This CDR3 is 16 amino acids long. The germline gives CDR1 MNHEY, CDR2 SMNVEV (reference sequence). The ends lost 4 bases at V and 3 bases at J; junction bases unmatched: 7. CDR3 sequence: CASSSSSGRLTDTQYF. The CDR3 nucleotides are TGTGCCAGCAGTTCATCTAGCGGGAGACTGACAGATACGCAGTATTTT.

The chain uses TRBV15 and TRBJ1-4; D is perhaps TRBD1 (5 bases). Per germline, CDR1 LNHNV and CDR2 YYDKDF (reference sequence). The CDR3 covers 17 residues. Between the trimmed V and J ends, which lost 0 bases and 7 bases, there was a span of 18 bases. Here the CDR3 DNA reads TGTGCCACCAGCAGAGATGGAATGGGGGGGTTGAGTGAAAAACTGTTTTTT. Translating it yields CATSRDGMGGLSEKLFF.

With regard to this clone: Different DNA sequences within this sample yield the same CDR3. This chain uses TRBV7-2 with TRBJ2-7, with D possibly matching TRBD2 (5 bases). The CDR3 consists of 13 residues. The germline gives CDR1 SGHTA, CDR2 FQGNSA. V lost 1 base to trimming and J lost 2 bases, with 6 bases between them. The CDR3 nucleotides read TGTGCCAGCAGCTTAGACGGGACCTACGAGCAGTACTTC. Translating gives CASSLDGTYEQYF.

The chain carries TRBV11-2 and TRBJ2-5; TRBD2 is a possible D gene (6 bases). The V end was cut by 6 bases, the J end by 1 base, with 18 bases between. The CDR3 contains 16 residues. Germline CDR1 SGHAT, CDR2 FQNNGV. The CDR3, as DNA: TGTGCCAGCAGGATCGGGGGAGGCGGGATCCAAGAGACCCAGTACTTC. Amino acid sequence: CASRIGGGGIQETQYF.

The chain employs TRBV10-3 and TRBJ1-2, with 9 bases identical to TRBD1. Trimming at V came to 5 bases and at J to 5 bases, leaving 9 bases not matched to a gene. The CDR3 consists of 15 residues. The germline gives CDR1 ENHRY, CDR2 SYGVKD. CDR3 protein: CAISPSPGTGYGYTF. Here the CDR3 DNA reads TGTGCCATCAGTCCCAGTCCCGGGACAGGGTATGGCTACACCTTC.

The V gene is TRBV27, the J gene TRBJ2-2; 13 bases line up with TRBD2. V shed 6 bases and J 7 bases; nucleotides not matched to a gene: 17. The germline gives CDR1 MNHEY, CDR2 SMNVEV (reference sequence). This CDR3 region has 19 residues. DNA for the CDR3: TGTGCCAGCAGCAAAGTGCCAGGAGGACTAGCGGGAGTCCGCGGGGAGCTGTTTTTT. This encodes CASSKVPGGLAGVRGELFF.

This clone appeared a single time. The chain recombines TRBV4-1 with TRBJ1-1, with 8 bases aligning to TRBD1. The CDR3 spans 14 residues. After removal of 4 bases from V and 10 bases from J, the junction contained 11 bases not matched to a gene. The germline gives CDR1 MGHRA, CDR2 YSYEKL. CDR3 sequence: CASSPGQGREGAFF. In nucleotides, the CDR3 is TGCGCCAGCAGCCCCGGACAGGGCCGAGAGGGAGCTTTCTTT.

This chain uses TRBV5-1 with TRBJ2-1, with D perhaps matching TRBD2 (6 bases). CDR1 and CDR2 from the germline V gene are SGHRS and YFSETQ. The ends were cut back, 0 bases at V and 4 bases at J, with 14 bases in the middle. There are 16 residues in the CDR3. This CDR3 reads CASSLAVGAGYNEQFF. CDR3 nucleotides: TGCGCCAGCAGCTTGGCCGTAGGGGCGGGATACAATGAGCAGTTCTTC.

This clone was detected only once. The rearrangement uses TRBV2 and TRBJ1-2; D call uncertain. CDR3 length equals 13 residues. Trimming took off 2 bases at V and 3 bases at J, with 7 bases between the two ends. The germline V gene has CDR1 SNHLY and CDR2 FYNNEI. CDR3 sequence (DNA): TGTGCCAGCAGTGAAAACAGAGACTATGGCTACACCTTC. Translating it yields CASSENRDYGYTF.

The chain combines TRBV21-1 with TRBJ2-4; TRBD2 is the table's D call, not checked against the DNA. TRBV21-1 is tagged as a pseudogene. CDR3 size: 20 residues. CDR3 DNA: TGTGCCAGCAGCAAAGTCGGAGGAGACTACTTAAACTATGTCAAAAACATTCAGTACTTC. Translation gives CASSKVGGDYLNYVKNIQYF.

This clone was found once. The chain links TRBV28 to TRBJ1-1, with D perhaps matching TRBD1 (5 bases). V shed 2 bases and J shed 7 bases, with 8 bases lying between them. The CDR3 extends over 12 amino acids. CDR1 is MDHEN, CDR2 SYDVKM, per germline. The CDR3 sequence is CASSLLQGEAFF. The CDR3 bases are TGTGCCAGCAGTTTACTTCAGGGTGAAGCTTTCTTT.

The chain combines TRBV7-9 with TRBJ2-2, with D possibly TRBD2 on 6 matching bases. Looked up from germline, CDR1 is SEHNR and CDR2 is FQNEAQ (reference sequence). The CDR3 spans 15 residues. Trimming removed 2 bases at V and 5 bases at J, with 12 bases between. The CDR3 coding sequence is TGTGCCAGCAGCTTATGGCTAGCGCGGACCGGGGAGCTGTTTTTT. Encoded protein: CASSLWLARTGELFF.

This chain uses TRBV7-3 with TRBJ1-6, with D tentatively TRBD1 (5 bases). The length of the CDR3 is 16 residues. With 2 bases removed from V and 5 bases from J, the gap between germline ends came to 13 bases. Germline V gene data show CDR1 as SGHTA and CDR2 as FQGTGA. The CDR3 DNA sequence: TGTGCCAGCAGCTTATTCAGCAGGGTCGATAATTCACCCCTCCACTTT. Protein sequence: CASSLFSRVDNSPLHF. The entire variable domain, with the rest obtained from reference TRBV7-3 and TRBJ1-6, is as follows: GAGVSQTPSNKVTEKGKYVELRCDPISGHTALYWYRQSLGQGPEFLIYFQGTGAADDSGLPNDRFFAVRPEGSVSTLKIQRTERGDSAVYLCASSLFSRVDNSPLHFGNGTRLTVT.

V usage is TRBV11-2 and J usage is TRBJ1-6; D call uncertain. The CDR3 has 17 residues. Trimming cost V 0 bases and J 6 bases, with 15 bases left between them. Germline-derived CDR1 and CDR2 are SGHAT and FQNNGV. The CDR3 nucleotides read TGTGCCAGCAGCTTAGACAGGTCGCCCCCTATTAATTCACCCCTCCACTTT. Protein: CASSLDRSPPINSPLHF.

CDR3 amino acids: CASTTTGERVNTEAFF. The CDR3 bases are TGTGCCAGCACCACAACAGGGGAAAGGGTGAACACTGAAGCTTTCTTT. The chain combines TRBV5-4 with TRBJ1-1, with 7 positions matching TRBD1. The CDR3 is made up of 16 amino acids. Germline values: CDR1 SGHNT, CDR2 YYREEE (reference sequence). V shed 6 bases and J 0 bases; nucleotides not matched to a gene: 11. The complete variable domain, with remaining parts taken from reference TRBV5-4 and TRBJ1-1, reads ETGVTQSPTHLIKTRGQQVTLRCSSQSGHNTVSWYQQALGQGPQFIFQYYREEENGRGNFPPRFSGLQFPNYSSELNVNALELDDSALYLCASTTTGERVNTEAFFGQGTRLTVV.

The rearrangement joins TRBV10-3 to TRBJ2-3; 9 nucleotides line up with TRBD1. Losses at the gene ends were 6 bases for V and 5 bases for J; bases not matched to a gene: 6. CDR1 is ENHRY, CDR2 SYGVKD, per germline. The CDR3 is 14 residues long. CDR3 in amino acids: CAISATGGGDTQYF. CDR3 DNA sequence: TGTGCCATCAGCGCGACAGGGGGTGGAGATACGCAGTATTTT.

The chain is built from TRBV10-3 and TRBJ1-4, with TRBD1 identical over 7 bases. Germline loops: CDR1 ENHRY, CDR2 SYGVKD. The CDR3 has 14 amino acids. V lost 2 bases and J lost 8; bases outside the gene matches: 5. As DNA, the CDR3 is TGTGCCATCAGTGAGGCACAGGGGAACGAAAAACTGTTTTTT. It codes for CAISEAQGNEKLFF.

The V call is TRBV6-5, the J call TRBJ1-1; D unresolved. The CDR3 length is 13 residues. Germline V gene lookup returns CDR1 MNHEY and CDR2 SVGAGI. V was cut by 7 bases and J by 3 bases, with 12 bases left in between. The CDR3 loop reads CASILQRDTEAFF. In DNA, the CDR3 is TGTGCCAGCATCCTCCAGAGGGACACTGAAGCTTTCTTT.

This clone was observed many times. The chain carries TRBV7-9 and TRBJ2-7, with D perhaps TRBD1 (5 bases). The V gene's germline CDR1 is SEHNR and CDR2 FQNEAQ (reference sequence). This CDR3 is built from 14 residues. Trimming stripped 3 bases from V and 2 bases from J, with 11 bases between. CDR3 nucleotide sequence: TGTGCCAGCAGCTTGGACACCCGGGCCTACGAGCAGTACTTC. Its protein product is CASSLDTRAYEQYF.

V is TRBV4-2 and J is TRBJ1-6; 8 nucleotides line up with TRBD1. The germline V gene has CDR1 LGHNA and CDR2 YNFKEQ. With V trimmed by 3 bases and J by 0 bases, 10 bases remained unmatched. The CDR3 has 19 amino acids. DNA for the CDR3: TGTGCCAGCAGCCAGGGACAGGACTACCTGAGCTCCTATAATTCACCCCTCCACTTT. This gives the protein CASSQGQDYLSSYNSPLHF.

This chain joins TRBV24-1 and TRBJ1-2; a possible D gene is TRBD1 (6 bases). Germline V CDR1 and CDR2: KGHDR, SFDVKD. This CDR3 is 16 amino acids long. With 3 bases removed from V and 4 bases from J, the gap between germline ends came to 17 bases. In nucleotides, the CDR3 is TGTGCCACCAGTGATCCCTCAGGGGTCTCCGGCTATGGCTACACCTTC. Amino acid sequence: CATSDPSGVSGYGYTF.